This T cell receptor beta chain emerged from a study of CD8 T cells in ankylosing spondylitis. Notes on the study in general: Those disease-linked clones were CD8+; they were also relatively rare in peripheral blood. From matched ankylosing spondylitis synovial fluid, disease-linked clones were reportedly recovered at significantly enriched levels. A motif of 8 or 9 highly homologous TCR beta variants was seen as apparently characteristic of ankylosing spondylitis blood. A subset of motif variants has previously been described in the synovial fluid and blood of reactive arthritis.

The CDR3 covers 13 residues. Germline-derived CDR1 and CDR2 are MRHNA and SNTAGT. V was clipped by 5 bases and J by 3 bases; unmatched bases: 4. Libraries of TCR beta came from quantitative 5'-RACE with molecular barcodes. TCRdb reanalysed the 5' RACE reads using MiXCR and keeps one entry per CDR3 protein. The sample shows about 420,000 distinct CDR3 sequences, about 22% of them seen only once. This clonotype has only a few counts. What it binds is not known. This chain joins TRBV6-4 and TRBJ2-7; 7 bases map to TRBD1. Sequencing used blood, either unsorted or a sorted T cell fraction (not recorded which). The clonotype was recovered from a male donor with ankylosing spondylitis. CDR3 in amino acids: CASSLRTGYEQYF. The CDR3 DNA reads TGTGCCAGCAGTCTCCGGACAGGCTACGAGCAGTACTTC.